The rows below give T cell receptor beta chains drawn from one sample of a study of T cells after posttransplantation cyclophosphamide. Here immunoSEQ multiplex PCR was the method, and the copy in TCRdb shows in-frame clones only, minus some. The sample has about 13,000 clones, roughly four fifths seen once. The sequenced sample consisted of memory CD4+ T cells sorted from PBMCs. These receptors were taken from a man aged 50-60 years in good health, CMV-negative, and a related stem cell transplant donor. Each CDR3 is given without its conserved first and last residue. A D gene is named only where the DNA matches it firmly.

d_call: .; v_call: TRBV5-1; j_call: TRBJ2-5; cdr3_aa: ASSLGLPSYQETQY
d_call: .; v_call: TRBV18; j_call: TRBJ2-2; cdr3_aa: ASSPGQNTGELF
d_call: .; v_call: TRBV6-1; j_call: TRBJ1-5; cdr3_aa: ASSAQDYQPQH
d_call: TRBD1; v_call: TRBV9; j_call: TRBJ2-5; cdr3_aa: ASSVGQGSVETQY
d_call: TRBD1; v_call: TRBV27; j_call: TRBJ2-1; cdr3_aa: ASSWSRDRVQF
d_call: .; v_call: TRBV7-2; j_call: TRBJ2-2; cdr3_aa: ASSSLVETGELF
d_call: .; v_call: TRBV28; j_call: TRBJ2-4; cdr3_aa: ASSPESPYDKNIQY
d_call: .; v_call: TRBV29-1; j_call: TRBJ2-5; cdr3_aa: SVEVGHGETQY
d_call: .; v_call: TRBV7-3; j_call: TRBJ1-3; cdr3_aa: ASSLLRGNTIY
d_call: .; v_call: TRBV2; j_call: TRBJ1-1; cdr3_aa: ASSDGTGRSAF
d_call: TRBD1; v_call: TRBV7-7; j_call: TRBJ1-2; cdr3_aa: ASSSKNRDSYDRHDGYT
d_call: TRBD2; v_call: TRBV7-2; j_call: TRBJ2-3; cdr3_aa: ASRGGLATDTQY
d_call: TRBD2; v_call: TRBV27; j_call: TRBJ2-1; cdr3_aa: ASTRGVEQF
d_call: .; v_call: TRBV11-2; j_call: TRBJ2-5; cdr3_aa: ASSPDPVGGTQY
d_call: TRBD1; v_call: TRBV6-5; j_call: TRBJ2-1; cdr3_aa: AISARTGDNEQF
d_call: .; v_call: TRBV11-3; j_call: TRBJ2-5; cdr3_aa: ASSLVGGTQY
d_call: TRBD1; v_call: TRBV7-8; j_call: TRBJ2-7; cdr3_aa: ASSFPGQPRQY
d_call: TRBD1; v_call: TRBV2; j_call: TRBJ1-2; cdr3_aa: ASSDQTGGGGYT
d_call: .; v_call: TRBV6-5; j_call: TRBJ2-3; cdr3_aa: ASTGDGTDTQY
d_call: .; v_call: TRBV7-8; j_call: TRBJ1-1; cdr3_aa: ASSSREGNTEAF
d_call: .; v_call: TRBV6-6; j_call: TRBJ1-4; cdr3_aa: ASSPGQEKLF
d_call: TRBD1; v_call: TRBV5-1; j_call: TRBJ1-2; cdr3_aa: ASSLERQGGHGYT
d_call: TRBD2; v_call: TRBV27; j_call: TRBJ2-1; cdr3_aa: ASSFGGSELNEQF
d_call: .; v_call: TRBV30; j_call: TRBJ1-5; cdr3_aa: AWNPGQNQPQH
d_call: TRBD1; v_call: TRBV18; j_call: TRBJ1-1; cdr3_aa: ASSRDRTTEAF
d_call: .; v_call: TRBV18; j_call: TRBJ1-2; cdr3_aa: ASSQGTRLNGYT
d_call: TRBD1; v_call: TRBV5-1; j_call: TRBJ1-1; cdr3_aa: ASRVDRARTEAF
d_call: TRBD1; v_call: TRBV10-3; j_call: TRBJ1-2; cdr3_aa: AISQGAGNYGYT
d_call: .; v_call: TRBV7-6; j_call: TRBJ2-2; cdr3_aa: ASSLELSGNTGELF
d_call: TRBD2; v_call: TRBV5-1; j_call: TRBJ2-1; cdr3_aa: ASSFGGVDNEQF
d_call: TRBD2; v_call: TRBV19; j_call: TRBJ2-5; cdr3_aa: ASRPAGGQETQY
d_call: TRBD2; v_call: TRBV5-1; j_call: TRBJ2-1; cdr3_aa: ASSLGRLAGGRNEQF
d_call: .; v_call: TRBV7-9; j_call: TRBJ1-2; cdr3_aa: ASSDTVDYGYT
d_call: .; v_call: TRBV5-1; j_call: TRBJ2-7; cdr3_aa: ASSLARGYYEQY
d_call: .; v_call: TRBV19; j_call: TRBJ2-7; cdr3_aa: ASSTTFTSGVPSEQY
d_call: .; v_call: TRBV7-7; j_call: TRBJ2-5; cdr3_aa: ASSPPSGVETQY
d_call: TRBD1; v_call: TRBV18; j_call: TRBJ2-3; cdr3_aa: ASSPQGTGVADTQY
d_call: .; v_call: TRBV29-1; j_call: TRBJ1-5; cdr3_aa: SVVTQNNQPQH
d_call: .; v_call: TRBV7-7; j_call: TRBJ2-3; cdr3_aa: ASSLGTSTDTQY
d_call: TRBD1; v_call: TRBV7-3; j_call: TRBJ2-2; cdr3_aa: ASSIRPDRGADGELF
d_call: .; v_call: TRBV7-2; j_call: TRBJ1-5; cdr3_aa: ASSLWASNNQPQH
d_call: TRBD2; v_call: TRBV7-3; j_call: TRBJ2-2; cdr3_aa: ASSPLAGGGAGGELF
d_call: .; v_call: TRBV2; j_call: TRBJ1-1; cdr3_aa: ASSGEVGNTEAF
d_call: TRBD1; v_call: TRBV5-1; j_call: TRBJ2-2; cdr3_aa: ASSFGQGAGELF
d_call: .; v_call: TRBV18; j_call: TRBJ1-2; cdr3_aa: ASSTTRGDGYT
d_call: TRBD1; v_call: TRBV27; j_call: TRBJ2-1; cdr3_aa: ASSLRGAGGTYNEQF
d_call: TRBD2; v_call: TRBV7-2; j_call: TRBJ2-7; cdr3_aa: ASSFFWGTSGDVQY
d_call: TRBD1; v_call: TRBV12-5; j_call: TRBJ1-5; cdr3_aa: ASGLVLFGQGGRLQPQH
d_call: .; v_call: TRBV30; j_call: TRBJ2-3; cdr3_aa: ASHLWQGRNTQY
d_call: TRBD2; v_call: TRBV18; j_call: TRBJ2-5; cdr3_aa: ASSPVAGGQQETQY
d_call: .; v_call: TRBV7-9; j_call: TRBJ2-3; cdr3_aa: ASSLGGGRVGSDTQY
d_call: TRBD1; v_call: TRBV7-2; j_call: TRBJ1-6; cdr3_aa: ASRLQGAPLH
d_call: .; v_call: TRBV9; j_call: TRBJ1-3; cdr3_aa: ASSVAPTDYSGNTIY
d_call: .; v_call: TRBV7-6; j_call: TRBJ2-5; cdr3_aa: ASSLGASTVTQY
d_call: TRBD1; v_call: TRBV4-1; j_call: TRBJ1-2; cdr3_aa: ASSRPNRGTTVGYT
d_call: .; v_call: TRBV4-3; j_call: TRBJ2-7; cdr3_aa: ASSRSRDYEQY
d_call: TRBD2; v_call: TRBV5-1; j_call: TRBJ2-5; cdr3_aa: ASSLGTSGRPQETQY
d_call: TRBD1; v_call: TRBV2; j_call: TRBJ1-6; cdr3_aa: ASMGQAGNSPLH
d_call: .; v_call: TRBV6-5; j_call: TRBJ1-1; cdr3_aa: ASSQQGNTEAF